These T cell receptor beta chains were read from a single sample in a study of cytomegalovirus exposure and HLA in healthy donors. Method: immunoSEQ multiplex PCR; TCRdb's copy keeps in-frame clones and lacks some. There are about 86,000 clones in the sample; 79% occur only once, and approximately 15% lies in the top ten. The source material was PBMCs. Receptors were obtained from a woman aged 40 to 55 in good health and CMV-seropositive. CDR3s include the opening cysteine and the closing phenylalanine or tryptophan.

v_gene: TRBV27; CDR3aa: CASSPGTSVYNEQFF
v_gene: TRBV5-1; CDR3aa: CASSPEPGQEMAEQFF
v_gene: TRBV30; CDR3aa: CAWTPQGGNQPQHF
v_gene: TRBV6-6; CDR3aa: CASRLLAGVPNEQFF
v_gene: TRBV6-5; CDR3aa: CASSKSRVSYTF
v_gene: TRBV9; CDR3aa: CASSLQVGSNTGELFF
v_gene: TRBV10-1; CDR3aa: CASSEYQRGTYNEQFF
v_gene: TRBV9; CDR3aa: CASSGGQGGSPLHF
v_gene: TRBV7-2; CDR3aa: CASSPRGGYSNQPQHF
v_gene: TRBV19; CDR3aa: CASSIVKTSGSSSSYEQYF
v_gene: TRBV28; CDR3aa: CASSLLRVSYEQYF
v_gene: TRBV30; CDR3aa: CALSRTGGWDTEAFF
v_gene: TRBV5-6; CDR3aa: CASSASGRPPYEQYF
v_gene: TRBV19; CDR3aa: CASSLAHRGWDEQFF
v_gene: TRBV4-3; CDR3aa: CASSPLLAGGGTDTQYF
v_gene: TRBV12-2; CDR3aa: CASRLAAVRYGYTF
v_gene: TRBV4-1; CDR3aa: CASSQGGTGGLDYGYTF
v_gene: TRBV6-5; CDR3aa: CASSAVGGNTEAFF
v_gene: TRBV27; CDR3aa: CASSLRESAQPQHF
v_gene: TRBV5-1; CDR3aa: CASSWEGEQYF
v_gene: TRBV4-2; CDR3aa: CASSPRGTEAFF
v_gene: TRBV7-9; CDR3aa: CASSLAGTEAFF
v_gene: TRBV19; CDR3aa: CASRLAGISYNEQFF
v_gene: TRBV5-6; CDR3aa: CASSLPRAGELFF
v_gene: TRBV5-4; CDR3aa: CASSQLAGGPNYEQYF
v_gene: TRBV4-1; CDR3aa: CASSQEGIGANYGYTF
v_gene: TRBV7-9; CDR3aa: CASSLDTNQPQHF
v_gene: TRBV29-1; CDR3aa: CSVSRTGDTGELFF
v_gene: TRBV29-1; CDR3aa: CSSRSDSYYGYTF
v_gene: TRBV15; CDR3aa: CATSRDDSLYGYTF
v_gene: TRBV5-1; CDR3aa: CASRPGDRQNTEAFF
v_gene: TRBV19; CDR3aa: CASSKGTSGRSNTGELFF
v_gene: TRBV2; CDR3aa: CASSEDRVSPLHF
v_gene: TRBV30; CDR3aa: CAWSWAGGVSETQYF
v_gene: TRBV7-8; CDR3aa: CASSLGSRQGLLYNSPLHF
v_gene: TRBV7-9; CDR3aa: CASGSRTGPQETQYF
v_gene: TRBV6-5; CDR3aa: CASTVEEDTGELFF
v_gene: TRBV7-7; CDR3aa: CASSLRLQGTSGPDTQYF
v_gene: TRBV7-6; CDR3aa: CASSLAGGPTDTQYF
v_gene: TRBV6-5; CDR3aa: CASSYSFHSGNTIYF